This T cell receptor beta chain was sequenced for a study of beta chain features in type 1 diabetes. Turning to the study itself: Cells sorted and examined across all samples totaled 107,917,701. The study's findings and limits: More deletions and fewer insertions at VDJ junctions were found in patients with type 1 diabetes. Compared with healthy donors, patients appeared to share more similar naive, central memory and regulatory TCRB repertoires.

Concerning this clone itself: Its antigen is not known.

Sequencing targeted expressed TCRB transcripts, as all isolated RNA had been reverse transcribed. The data were produced by immunoSEQ multiplex PCR, yet TCRdb's version contains in-frame clones alone and is incomplete. The sample gives fewer than 350,000 clones, roughly a fifth of which show up once; 0.044% is in the top ten. The receptor was derived from a woman aged 18-30 years in good health. The specimen sequenced was naive CD4+ T cells from blood.

The CDR3 loop reads CASSARTGSTDTQYF. In DNA form, the CDR3 reads TGTGCCAGCAGTGCGAGGACGGGGAGCACAGATACGCAGTATTTT. The V and J genes are TRBV2 and TRBJ2-3; weak D call: TRBD2 (5 bases). The CDR3 has 15 amino acids. CDR1 and CDR2 from the germline V gene are SNHLY and FYNNEI. V shed 4 bases and J shed 0 bases, with 11 bases lying between them.